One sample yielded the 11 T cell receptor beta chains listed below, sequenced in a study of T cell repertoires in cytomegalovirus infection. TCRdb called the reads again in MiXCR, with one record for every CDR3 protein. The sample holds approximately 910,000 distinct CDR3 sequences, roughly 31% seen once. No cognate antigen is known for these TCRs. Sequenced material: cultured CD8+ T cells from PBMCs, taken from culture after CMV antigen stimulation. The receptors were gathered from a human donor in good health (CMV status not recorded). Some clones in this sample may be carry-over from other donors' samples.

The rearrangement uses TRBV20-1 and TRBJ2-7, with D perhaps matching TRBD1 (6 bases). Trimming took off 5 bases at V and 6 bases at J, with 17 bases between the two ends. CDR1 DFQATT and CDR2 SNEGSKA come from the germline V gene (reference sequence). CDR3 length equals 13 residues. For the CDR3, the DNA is TGCAGTGCTGAACAGGGCAATTCTTTCGAGCAGTACTTC. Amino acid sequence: CSAEQGNSFEQYF.

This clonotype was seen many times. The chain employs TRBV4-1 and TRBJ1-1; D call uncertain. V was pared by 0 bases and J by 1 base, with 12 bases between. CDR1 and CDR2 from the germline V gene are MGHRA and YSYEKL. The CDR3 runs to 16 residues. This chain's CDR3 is CASSQDLSSPNTEAFF. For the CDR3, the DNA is TGCGCCAGCAGCCAAGATCTGTCCAGTCCGAACACTGAAGCTTTCTTT.

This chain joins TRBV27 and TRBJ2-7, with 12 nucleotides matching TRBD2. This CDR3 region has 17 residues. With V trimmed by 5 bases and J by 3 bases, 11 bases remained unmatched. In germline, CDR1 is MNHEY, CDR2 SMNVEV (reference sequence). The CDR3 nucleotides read TGTGCCAGCAGTACACTAGCGGGGGGAACCCCCAACTACGAGCAGTACTTC. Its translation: CASSTLAGGTPNYEQYF.

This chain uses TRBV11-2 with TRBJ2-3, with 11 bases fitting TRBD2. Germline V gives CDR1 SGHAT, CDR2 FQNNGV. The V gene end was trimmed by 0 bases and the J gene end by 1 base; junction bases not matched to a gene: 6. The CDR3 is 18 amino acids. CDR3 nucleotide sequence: TGTGCCAGCAGCTTAGAACCCCTACTAGCGGGGGGCACAGATACGCAGTATTTT. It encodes CASSLEPLLAGGTDTQYF.

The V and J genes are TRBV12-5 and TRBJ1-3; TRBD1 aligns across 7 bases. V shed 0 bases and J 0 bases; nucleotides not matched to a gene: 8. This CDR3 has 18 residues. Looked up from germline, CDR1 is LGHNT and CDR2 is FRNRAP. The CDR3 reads CASGLVTGAANSGNTIYF. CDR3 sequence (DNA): TGTGCTAGTGGTTTGGTAACAGGGGCTGCGAACTCTGGAAACACCATATATTTT.

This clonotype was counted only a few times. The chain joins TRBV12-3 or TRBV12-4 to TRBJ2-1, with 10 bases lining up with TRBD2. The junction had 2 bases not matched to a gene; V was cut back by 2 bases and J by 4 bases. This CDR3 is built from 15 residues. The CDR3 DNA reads TGTGCCAGCAGTTTATCGACTAGCGGGTACAATGAGCAGTTCTTC. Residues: CASSLSTSGYNEQFF.

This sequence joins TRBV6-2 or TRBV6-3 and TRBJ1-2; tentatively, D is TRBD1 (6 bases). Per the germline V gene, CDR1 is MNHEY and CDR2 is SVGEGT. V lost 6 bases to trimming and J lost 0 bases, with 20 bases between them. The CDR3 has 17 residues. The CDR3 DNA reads TGTGCCAGCAGACGACCCCGGGACAAAAGTTCTAACTATGGCTACACCTTC. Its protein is CASRRPRDKSSNYGYTF.

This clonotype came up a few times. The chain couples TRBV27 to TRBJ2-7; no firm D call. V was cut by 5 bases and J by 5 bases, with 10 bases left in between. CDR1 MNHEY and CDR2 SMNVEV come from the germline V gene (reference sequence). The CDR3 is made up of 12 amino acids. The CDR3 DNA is TGTGCCAGCAGTAATGTCCTCGACGAGCAGTACTTC. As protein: CASSNVLDEQYF.

The CDR3 DNA is TGTGCCAGCAGCTCCCCCGAGCCAGATACGCAGTATTTT. Its protein product is CASSSPEPDTQYF. The chain links TRBV7-9 to TRBJ2-3, with unresolved D. The length of the CDR3 is 13 residues. Germline CDR1 and CDR2: SEHNR and FQNEAQ (reference sequence). Trimming shortened V by 4 bases and J by 4 bases, and 9 bases separated the two germline ends.

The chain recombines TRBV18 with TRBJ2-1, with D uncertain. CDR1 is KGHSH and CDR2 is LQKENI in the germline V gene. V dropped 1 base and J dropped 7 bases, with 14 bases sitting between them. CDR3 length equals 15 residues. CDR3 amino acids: CASSPLGWARNEQFF. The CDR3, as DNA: TGTGCCAGCTCACCACTCGGGTGGGCTAGGAATGAGCAGTTCTTC.

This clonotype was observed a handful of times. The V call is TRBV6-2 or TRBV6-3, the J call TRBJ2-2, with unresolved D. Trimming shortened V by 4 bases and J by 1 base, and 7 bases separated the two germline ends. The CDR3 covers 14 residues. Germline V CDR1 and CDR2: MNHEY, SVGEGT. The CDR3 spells CASSSWGNTGELFF. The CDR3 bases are TGTGCCAGCAGTTCCTGGGGGAACACCGGGGAGCTGTTTTTT.